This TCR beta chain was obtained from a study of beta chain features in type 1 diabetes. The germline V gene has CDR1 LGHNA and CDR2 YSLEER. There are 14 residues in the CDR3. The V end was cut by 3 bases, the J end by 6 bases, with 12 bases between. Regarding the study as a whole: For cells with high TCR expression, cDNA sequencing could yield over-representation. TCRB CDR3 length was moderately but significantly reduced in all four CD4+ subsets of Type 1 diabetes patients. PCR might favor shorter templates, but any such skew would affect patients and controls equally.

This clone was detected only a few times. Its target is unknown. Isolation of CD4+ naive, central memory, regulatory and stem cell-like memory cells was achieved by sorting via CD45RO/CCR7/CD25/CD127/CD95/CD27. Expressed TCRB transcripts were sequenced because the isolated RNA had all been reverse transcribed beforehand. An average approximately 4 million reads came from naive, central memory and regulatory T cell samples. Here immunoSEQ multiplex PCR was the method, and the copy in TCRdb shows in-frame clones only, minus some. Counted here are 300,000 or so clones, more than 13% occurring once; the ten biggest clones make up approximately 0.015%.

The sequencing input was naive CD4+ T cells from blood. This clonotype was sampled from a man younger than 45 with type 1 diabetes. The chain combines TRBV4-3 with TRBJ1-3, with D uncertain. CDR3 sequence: CASSHSSEQNTIYF. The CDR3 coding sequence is TGCGCCAGCAGCCATTCCAGTGAACAAAACACCATATATTTT.